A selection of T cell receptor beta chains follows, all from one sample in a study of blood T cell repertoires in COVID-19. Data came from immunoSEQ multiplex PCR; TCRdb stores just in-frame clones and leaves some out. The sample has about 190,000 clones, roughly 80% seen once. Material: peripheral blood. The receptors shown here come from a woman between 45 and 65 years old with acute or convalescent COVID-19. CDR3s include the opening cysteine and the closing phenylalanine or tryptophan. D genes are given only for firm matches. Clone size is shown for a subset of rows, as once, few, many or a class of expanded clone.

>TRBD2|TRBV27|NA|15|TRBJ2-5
TGTGCCAGCAGTCGTGCTAGCGGGTTCGAAGAGACCCAGTACTTC
CASSRASGFEETQYF
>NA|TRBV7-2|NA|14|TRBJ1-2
TGTGCCAGCAGCTTACAGACAGGCCCCTATGGCTACACCTTC
CASSLQTGPYGYTF
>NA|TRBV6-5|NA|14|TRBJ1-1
TGTGCCAGCAGACCTCGACAGGTGAACACTGAAGCTTTCTTT
CASRPRQVNTEAFF
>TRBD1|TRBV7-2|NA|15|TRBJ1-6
TGTGCCAGCAGCTTAGTCGGACAGGCCAATTCACCCCTCCACTTT
CASSLVGQANSPLHF
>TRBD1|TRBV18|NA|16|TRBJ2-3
TGTGCCAGCTCACCACATCCGGGACAGGGCGCAGATACGCAGTATTTT
CASSPHPGQGADTQYF
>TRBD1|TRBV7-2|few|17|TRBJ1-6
TGTGCCAGCAGCTTTGGGACAGGGAGCTCCTATAATTCACCCCTCCACTTT
CASSFGTGSSYNSPLHF
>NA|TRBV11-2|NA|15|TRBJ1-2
TGTGCCAGCAGCTTCCTAGCGCAGAGTAACTATGGCTACACCTTC
CASSFLAQSNYGYTF
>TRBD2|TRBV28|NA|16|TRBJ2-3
TGTGCCAGCAGTCTGACCAATAGCGGGGGGCAAGATACGCAGTATTTT
CASSLTNSGGQDTQYF
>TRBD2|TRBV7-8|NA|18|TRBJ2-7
TGTGCCAGCAGCAAAGGACATCGGACTAGCGGGAATTCCTACGAGCAGTACTTC
CASSKGHRTSGNSYEQYF
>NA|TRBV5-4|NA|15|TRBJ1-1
TGTGCCAGCAGCTTCTCTAGGGTTGGGAGGGCTGAAGCTTTCTTT
CASSFSRVGRAEAFF
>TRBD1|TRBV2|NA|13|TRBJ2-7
TGTGCCAGCAGGGGACAGGGGGTCTACGAGCAGTACTTC
CASRGQGVYEQYF
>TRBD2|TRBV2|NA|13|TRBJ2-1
TGTGCCGGGACTAGCGGGACCCACAATGAGCAGTTCTTC
CAGTSGTHNEQFF
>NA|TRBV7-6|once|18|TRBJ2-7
TGTGCCAGCAGCTTAGGCGAGGGACTTTTGTTTAGCTCCTACGAGCAGTACTTC
CASSLGEGLLFSSYEQYF
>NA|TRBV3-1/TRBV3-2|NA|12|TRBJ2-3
TGTGCCAGCAGCCAAGTCTCAGATACGCAGTATTTT
CASSQVSDTQYF
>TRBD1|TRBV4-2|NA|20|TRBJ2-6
TGTGCCAGCAGCCAGGCCAATGGACAGGGAGCGGGTCCTGGGGCCAACGTCCTGACTTTC
CASSQANGQGAGPGANVLTF
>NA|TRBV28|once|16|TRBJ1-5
TGTGCCAGCAGTTTATTCGGCGGAAGAGGCAATCAGCCCCAGCATTTT
CASSLFGGRGNQPQHF
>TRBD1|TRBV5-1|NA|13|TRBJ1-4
TGCGCCAGCAGACAGGGGGTTAATGAAAAACTGTTTTTT
CASRQGVNEKLFF
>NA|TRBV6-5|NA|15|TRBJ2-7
TGTGCCAGCAGTTCCCACGACACCTCTACCTACGAGCAGTACTTC
CASSSHDTSTYEQYF
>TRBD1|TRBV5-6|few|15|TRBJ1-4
TGTGCCAGCAGCTTGGGTGGGACAGGCTTAGAAAAACTGTTTTTT
CASSLGGTGLEKLFF
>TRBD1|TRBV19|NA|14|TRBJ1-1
TGTGCCAGTAGTATTGCCAGGGGGCTCACTGAAGCTTTCTTT
CASSIARGLTEAFF
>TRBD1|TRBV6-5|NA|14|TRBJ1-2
TGTGCCAGCAGTCGGACAGGACAACGCTATGGCTACACCTTC
CASSRTGQRYGYTF
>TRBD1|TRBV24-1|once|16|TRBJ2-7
TGTGCCACCAGTGATACTTGGACAGGGCGTGGGTACGAGCAGTACTTC
CATSDTWTGRGYEQYF
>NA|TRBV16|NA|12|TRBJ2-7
TGTGCCAGCAGCCACACTTCCGGCGAGCAGTACTTC
CASSHTSGEQYF
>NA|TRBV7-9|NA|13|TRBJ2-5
TGTGCCAGCAGCACCCCGGGGTGGGAGACCCAGTACTTC
CASSTPGWETQYF
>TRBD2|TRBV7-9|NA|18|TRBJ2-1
TGTGCCAGCAGCGGGGTTAGCGGGAGGGTTAGCTCCTACAATGAGCAGTTCTTC
CASSGVSGRVSSYNEQFF
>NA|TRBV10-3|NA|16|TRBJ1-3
TGTGCCATCAGTGTTGGAACAGCCGACTCTGGAAACACCATATATTTT
CAISVGTADSGNTIYF
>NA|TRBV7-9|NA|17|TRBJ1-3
TGTGCCAGCAGCTTTAGTGTCACCAAATACTCTGGAAACACCATATATTTT
CASSFSVTKYSGNTIYF
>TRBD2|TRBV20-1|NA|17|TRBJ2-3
TGCAGTGCTAGTAAGACTAGCGGGGGGTCTAGCACAGATACGCAGTATTTT
CSASKTSGGSSTDTQYF
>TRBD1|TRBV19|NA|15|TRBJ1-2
TGTGCCAGTACCACTCTAGGGGGCGCAGGCTATGGCTACACCTTC
CASTTLGGAGYGYTF
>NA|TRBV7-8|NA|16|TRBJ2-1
TGTGCCAGCAGCCTCCAGACCCCAGCGGGCTACAATGAGCAGTTCTTC
CASSLQTPAGYNEQFF
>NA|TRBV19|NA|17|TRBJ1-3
TGTGCCAGTAGTAAGAGGGCAAGGGTGCGCTCTGGAAACACCATATATTTT
CASSKRARVRSGNTIYF
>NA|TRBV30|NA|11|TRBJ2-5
TGTGCCTGGAGTGAGGGGGAGACCCAGTACTTC
CAWSEGETQYF
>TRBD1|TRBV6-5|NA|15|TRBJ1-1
TGTGCCAGCAGTTACGCGGCAGGGGGCAACACTGAAGCTTTCTTT
CASSYAAGGNTEAFF
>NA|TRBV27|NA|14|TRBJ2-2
TGTGCCAGCAGTTTTCGGCAGGGGACCGGGGAGCTGTTTTTT
CASSFRQGTGELFF
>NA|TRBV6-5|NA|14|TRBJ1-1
TGTGCCAGCAGGATGGGAGACCCCTTAACTGAAGCTTTCTTT
CASRMGDPLTEAFF
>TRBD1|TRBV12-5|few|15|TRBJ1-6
TGTGCTAGTGGTTTTTACGGGACAGGGGATTCACCCCTCCACTTT
CASGFYGTGDSPLHF
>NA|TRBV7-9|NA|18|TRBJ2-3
TGTGCCAGCAGCTCATCTCCGGGACACAGTCCCCGCACAGATACGCAGTATTTT
CASSSSPGHSPRTDTQYF
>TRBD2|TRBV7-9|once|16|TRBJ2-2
TGTGCCACCCTAGCGTCCCGGGAGGGTAACACCGGGGAGCTGTTTTTT
CATLASREGNTGELFF
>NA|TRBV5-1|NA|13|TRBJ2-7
TGCGCCAGCTCCAGAGGGGGAGCCTACGAGCAGTACTTC
CASSRGGAYEQYF
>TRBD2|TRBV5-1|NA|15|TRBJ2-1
TGCGCCAGCAGCTCCGGGACTAGCAGATACAATGAGCAGTTCTTC
CASSSGTSRYNEQFF
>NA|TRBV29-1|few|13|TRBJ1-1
TGCAGCGTTGCCGGGTCCTACTGGGCTGAAGCTTTCTTT
CSVAGSYWAEAFF
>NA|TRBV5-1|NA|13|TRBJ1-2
TGCGCCAGCAGCTTTCAGGGAAGGTATGGCTACACCTTC
CASSFQGRYGYTF
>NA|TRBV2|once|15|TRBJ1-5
TGTGCCAGCAGGAGCGAGACAGCTAGCAATCAGCCCCAGCATTTT
CASRSETASNQPQHF
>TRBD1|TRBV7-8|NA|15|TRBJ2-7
TGTGCCAGCAGCCCTCGGACAGGGAAGTCCTACGAGCAGTACTTC
CASSPRTGKSYEQYF
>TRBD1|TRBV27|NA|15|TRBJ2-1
TGTGCCAGCAGCCATGGACAGGGGGCTAACAATGAGCAGTTCTTC
CASSHGQGANNEQFF